The next 2 T cell receptor beta chains were all read from a single sample in a study of blood T cell repertoires in COVID-19. Some clones are missing from TCRdb's copy, which holds only in-frame ones; the method was immunoSEQ multiplex PCR. The data contain around 160,000 clones, about 86% of them singletons. Source material: peripheral blood. The receptors stem from a woman older than 75 with acute or convalescent COVID-19.

The chain recombines TRBV19 with TRBJ1-2; no definite D call. V was pared by 3 bases and J by 9 bases, with 11 bases between. In germline, CDR1 is LNHDA, CDR2 SQIVND (reference sequence). CDR3 length: 12 amino acids. Written as DNA, the CDR3 is TGTGCCAGTAGTATCAAGTTTAACAGCTACACCTTC. Protein product: CASSIKFNSYTF.

This chain links TRBV4-3 with TRBJ2-1; the match to TRBD2 covers 12 bases. CDR3 size: 15 residues. V gave up 3 bases and J gave up 6 bases; unmatched junction bases: 3. Germline V CDR1 and CDR2: LGHNA, YSLEER. The CDR3 sequence is CASSQALAGGNEQFF. The CDR3 nucleotides read TGCGCCAGCAGCCAGGCACTAGCGGGGGGCAATGAGCAGTTCTTC.